A selection of T cell receptor beta chains follows, all from one sample in a study of tumor-infiltrating lymphocytes in primary liver carcinoma. One entry per CDR3 protein, called by TCRdb with MiXCR from the multiplex PCR reads. Among around 210,000 distinct CDR3 sequences listed, about 61% were seen once. The sequenced sample was peripheral blood. The receptors shown here come from a woman in her fifties or sixties with primary liver carcinoma and hepatitis B virus infection. Each CDR3 is given with its conserved first and last residue. Fields, in order: D gene, clone size, J gene, V gene, CDR3 protein, CDR3 DNA. A D gene is named only where the DNA matches it firmly. Some rows have no size entry. The others give once, few or many, or a class for an expanded clone.

>-|-|TRBJ2-1|TRBV5-1
CASSPGQWFPNEQFF
TGCGCCAGCAGCCCAGGACAGTGGTTCCCCAATGAGCAGTTCTTC
>-|-|TRBJ1-1|TRBV11-2
CASSLGGGSQAFF
TGTGCCAGCAGCTTAGGTGGGGGGTCCCAAGCTTTCTTT
>-|-|TRBJ2-5|TRBV6-6
CANTDGLTEETQYF
TGTGCCAACACCGACGGGCTAACTGAAGAGACCCAGTACTTC
>-|-|TRBJ2-1|TRBV29-1
CSAPWRNEQSF
TGCAGTGCCCCGTGGCGGAATGAGCAGTCCTTC
>-|-|TRBJ2-2|TRBV12-3/TRBV12-4
CASSFMENTGELFF
TGTGCCAGCAGTTTCATGGAAAACACCGGGGAGCTGTTTTTT
>TRBD1|-|TRBJ2-1|TRBV28
CASSQTGGYNERFF
TGTGCCAGCAGCCAGACAGGGGGCTACAATGAGCGGTTCTTC
>-|-|TRBJ2-3|TRBV11-1
CASNLFAGKTDTQYF
TGTGCCAGCAACTTATTTGCAGGGAAGACAGATACGCAGTATTTT
>TRBD2|many|TRBJ2-2|TRBV6-5
CASSYSSGRASGELFF
TGTGCCAGCAGTTACTCAAGCGGGAGGGCCTCCGGGGAGCTGTTTTTT
>-|-|TRBJ2-5|TRBV5-4
CTSSSTFGETQYF
TGTACCAGTAGCAGCACTTTCGGTGAGACCCAGTACTTC
>-|-|TRBJ2-7|TRBV4-1
CASSHVSDDEQYF
TGCGCCAGCAGCCATGTTTCAGACGACGAGCAGTACTTC
>-|-|TRBJ1-1|TRBV5-4
CASSLRYLDTEAFF
TGTGCCAGCAGCTTGAGGTACTTGGACACTGAAGCGTTCTTT
>-|once|TRBJ2-1|TRBV11-2
CAGNPRGPYNEQFF
TGTGCCGGCAACCCCCGGGGCCCCTACAATGAGCAGTTCTTC
>-|many|TRBJ2-7|TRBV12-3/TRBV12-4
CASSFGEDEQYF
TGTGCCAGCAGTTTCGGGGAGGACGAGCAGTACTTC
>-|many|TRBJ1-3|TRBV4-1
CASSQDVARSGNTIYF
TGCGCCAGCAGCCAAGATGTGGCGCGCTCTGGAAACACCATATATTTT
>-|-|TRBJ2-6|TRBV11-1
CTSSFTADSGANVLTF
TGTACCAGCAGTTTCACGGCGGACTCTGGGGCCAACGTCCTGACTTTC
>-|many|TRBJ2-7|TRBV7-8
CASSFDSSYEQYF
TGTGCCAGCAGCTTTGACAGCTCCTACGAGCAGTACTTC
>-|many|TRBJ2-5|TRBV10-3
CAIREGETQYF
TGTGCCATCAGGGAAGGGGAGACCCAGTACTTC
>-|-|TRBJ2-7|TRBV6-1
CASSTAGARGSYEQYF
TGTGCCAGCAGTACTGCAGGGGCCCGCGGCTCCTACGAACAGTACTTC
>-|-|TRBJ2-2|TRBV5-4
CASSGDQNTGELFF
TGTGCCAGCAGCGGGGATCAGAACACCGGGGAGCTGTTTTTT
>-|-|TRBJ1-2|TRBV7-9
CASSLAGGSNGCTF
TGTGCCAGCAGCTTAGCGGGGGGAAGCAATGGCTGCACCTTC
>-|-|TRBJ2-7|TRBV12-3/TRBV12-4
CASNPGTSYEQYF
TGTGCCAGCAATCCTGGGACCTCCTACGAGCAGTACTTC
>-|many|TRBJ1-4|TRBV5-4
CASSLGGQGSNEKLFF
TGTGCCAGCAGCTTGGGGGGGCAGGGCTCGAATGAAAAACTGTTTTTT
>-|-|TRBJ2-7|TRBV7-2
CASSSWEILYEQYF
TGTGCCAGCAGCTCATGGGAGATTCTCTACGAGCAGTACTTC
>TRBD1|-|TRBJ2-5|TRBV4-1
CASSQERGRGETQYF
TGTGCCAGCAGCCAAGAAAGGGGCAGGGGGGAGACCCAGTACTTC
>TRBD1|-|TRBJ1-2|TRBV7-8
CASCSSTGQSYGYTF
TGTGCCAGCTGCTCATCGACAGGGCAGTCCTATGGCTACACCTTC
>TRBD2|-|TRBJ2-1|TRBV11-3
CASSHGLEGSNGQFF
TGTGCCAGCAGCCACGGACTAGAGGGAAGCAATGGGCAGTTCTTC
>-|-|TRBJ2-2|TRBV28
CASSLPKERDTGELFF
TGTGCCAGCAGTTTACCTAAGGAAAGAGACACCGGGGAGCTGTTTTTT
>TRBD1|once|TRBJ1-2|TRBV11-2
CANSPDRAQGYTF
TGTGCCAACAGTCCTGACAGGGCCCAAGGCTACACCTTC
>TRBD1|-|TRBJ1-5|TRBV11-2
CASNIGDRDGQPQHF
TGTGCCAGCAACATAGGGGACAGGGACGGTCAGCCCCAGCATTTT
>-|few|TRBJ2-3|TRBV5-1
CASSFPQSTDTQYF
TGCGCCAGCAGCTTCCCCCAGAGCACAGATACGCAGTATTTT
>TRBD1|few|TRBJ2-7|TRBV28
CASSLGTVYEQYF
TGTGCCAGCAGTTTAGGGACAGTGTACGAGCAGTACTTC
>TRBD2|-|TRBJ2-3|TRBV7-9
CASSPQTSGSTDTQYF
TGTGCCAGCAGCCCCCAGACTAGCGGAAGCACAGATACGCAGTATTTT
>TRBD2|-|TRBJ2-1|TRBV28
CASSQHGLAGNGYNEQFF
TGTGCCAGCAGTCAACATGGACTAGCGGGAAACGGCTACAATGAGCAGTTCTTC
>TRBD1|many|TRBJ1-4|TRBV6-1
CASKTGGPGEKLFF
TGTGCCAGCAAGACAGGGGGCCCCGGAGAAAAACTGTTTTTT
>-|-|TRBJ2-1|TRBV4-1
CASSQGRLVLEQFF
TGCGCCAGCAGCCAAGGCCGACTAGTTCTTGAGCAATTCTTC
>TRBD1|-|TRBJ2-3|TRBV7-3
CASSYDRVGPTDTQYF
TGTGCCAGCAGTTACGACAGGGTAGGCCCCACAGATACGCAGTATTTT
>TRBD1|-|TRBJ2-3|TRBV12-3/TRBV12-4
CASRTGQGAVGHLYF
TGTGCCAGCAGGACCGGACAGGGAGCCGTGGGACACTTGTATTTT
>TRBD2|-|TRBJ2-2|TRBV11-2
CASSSGLVQETGELFF
TGTGCCAGCAGCTCCGGACTAGTTCAGGAGACCGGGGAGTTGTTTTTT
>TRBD2|once|TRBJ2-1|TRBV11-2
CVSSALAANNEQLF
TGTGTCAGCAGCGCACTAGCGGCAAACAATGAGCAGCTCTTC
>-|-|TRBJ1-5|TRBV28
CASSDEQGGYQPQHF
TGTGCCAGCAGCGACGAACAGGGCGGTTATCAGCCCCAGCATTTT
>-|-|TRBJ2-2|TRBV7-9
CASSTTGTSDTGELFF
TGTGCCAGCAGCACCACCGGGACCTCTGATACCGGGGAGCTGTTTTTT
>-|-|TRBJ1-1|TRBV7-8
CASIEGTWGTEAFF
TGTGCCAGCATCGAGGGGACCTGGGGCACTGAAGCTTTCTTT
>-|few|TRBJ2-1|TRBV28
CASSSSGYYNEQFF
TGTGCCAGCAGTTCCTCCGGCTACTACAATGAGCAGTTCTTC
>-|-|TRBJ2-2|TRBV5-1
CASNSTLWGFPGELFF
TGCGCCAGCAACTCGACGCTATGGGGATTCCCCGGGGAGCTGTTTTTT
>TRBD1|-|TRBJ2-1|TRBV11-1
CASRQGQGNCNEQFF
TGTGCCAGCAGGCAGGGACAGGGAAACTGTAATGAGCAGTTCTTC
>-|-|TRBJ2-7|TRBV11-2
CVSRSKGSGPYEQYF
TGTGTTAGCAGATCCAAGGGCAGTGGCCCCTACGAGCAGTACTTC
>TRBD2|-|TRBJ2-1|TRBV28
CASDLGLAIRYNEQFF
TGTGCCAGTGACCTAGGACTAGCGATTAGATACAATGAGCAGTTCTTC
>-|-|TRBJ1-6|TRBV11-2
CASGDKDHSPLHF
TGTGCCAGTGGAGACAAGGATCATTCACCCCTCCACTTT
>-|-|TRBJ2-3|TRBV30
CAWMAFVGDTRYF
TGTGCCTGGATGGCCTTCGTGGGAGATACGCGGTATTTT
>-|few|TRBJ2-4|TRBV6-2/TRBV6-3
CASSLNPGGRNIQYF
TGTGCCAGCAGCCTTAATCCCGGCGGACGAAACATTCAGTACTTC
>-|-|TRBJ1-2|TRBV11-2
CASSLTAGIPRANGYTF
TGTGCCAGTAGCTTAACGGCAGGGATCCCTCGGGCTAATGGCTACACCTTC
>-|many|TRBJ2-3|TRBV4-1
CASSRSPAGSTDTQYF
TGCGCCAGCAGCCGAAGTCCAGCGGGCAGCACAGATACGCAGTATTTT
>-|few|TRBJ2-2|TRBV24-1
CATSDRSTGIANTGELFF
TGTGCCACCAGTGATCGATCAACAGGAATCGCGAACACCGGGGAGCTGTTTTTT